Below, 20 T cell receptor beta chains from the same sample are listed, as sequenced in a study of shared clonotypes between healthy human individuals. Sequencing was performed with immunoSEQ multiplex PCR; in TCRdb, only in-frame clones are kept and a portion is missing. The sample has approximately 2.5 million clones; 90% to 95% are singletons. The material sequenced was naive CD4+ T cells from PBMCs. The subset here: CD45RA+ positively selected. These TCRs come from a man aged 18-30 years in good health. Some clones in this sample may be carry-over from other donors' samples.

CDR3 protein: CASSLGSGGSRYEQYF. The CDR3 coding sequence is TGTGCCAGCAGTTTAGGTTCTGGCGGGAGTCGGTACGAGCAGTACTTC. The V gene is TRBV28, the J gene TRBJ2-7, with 7 bases that match TRBD2. Germline V CDR1 and CDR2: MDHEN, SYDVKM. Trimming at V came to 2 bases and at J to 4 bases, leaving 11 bases not matched to a gene. CDR3 length: 16 amino acids. Variable domain in full (rest from reference TRBV28 and TRBJ2-7): DVKVTQSSRYLVKRTGEKVFLECVQDMDHENMFWYRQDPGLGLRLIYFSYDVKMKEKGDIPEGYSVSREKKERFSLILESASTNQTSMYLCASSLGSGGSRYEQYFGPGTRLTVT.

This chain links TRBV11-2 with TRBJ1-2, with a possible D match to TRBD1 (6 bases). V lost 4 bases and J 2 bases, leaving 11 bases between the germline ends. The germline V gene has CDR1 SGHAT and CDR2 FQNNGV. CDR3 length equals 14 residues. CDR3 region: CASSWDTGNYGYTF. CDR3 DNA: TGTGCCAGCAGCTGGGACACTGGGAACTATGGCTACACCTTC. The full variable domain, with the rest looked up from reference TRBV11-2 and TRBJ1-2, is EAGVAQSPRYKIIEKRQSVAFWCNPISGHATLYWYQQILGQGPKLLIQFQNNGVVDDSQLPKDRFSAERLKGVDSTLKIQPAKLEDSAVYLCASSWDTGNYGYTFGSGTRLTVV.

J is TRBJ1-2 and V is TRBV2; no definite D call. The CDR3 loop spans 15 amino acids. Looked up from germline, CDR1 is SNHLY and CDR2 is FYNNEI. Trimming removed 2 bases at V and 4 bases at J, with 14 bases between. CDR3: CASSEYSLPGYGYTF. DNA of the CDR3: TGTGCCAGCAGTGAATATAGTCTTCCTGGCTATGGCTACACCTTC.

The chain is built from TRBV30 and TRBJ2-5, with a weak D call TRBD1 (7 bases). This CDR3 contains 15 residues. V lost 6 bases and J 0 bases, leaving 17 bases between the germline ends. Germline-derived CDR1 and CDR2 are GTSNPN and SVGIG (reference sequence). CDR3 nucleotides: TGTGCCTGTTCAGGGGGGAATTGGTACCAAGAGACCCAGTACTTC. Translation: CACSGGNWYQETQYF.

The genes are TRBV15 and TRBJ2-4; D remains ambiguous. V lost 3 bases and J 8 bases, leaving 8 bases between the germline ends. This CDR3 is built from 12 residues. Germline CDR1 LNHNV, CDR2 YYDKDF (reference sequence). CDR3 region: CATSRARDIQYF. CDR3 coding DNA: TGTGCCACCAGCAGGGCAAGGGACATTCAGTACTTC.

This chain uses TRBV7-8 with TRBJ1-4; possible D gene TRBD1, 5 bases. This CDR3 has 15 amino acids. V gave up 3 bases and J gave up 8 bases, with 16 bases separating them. CDR1 is SGHVS and CDR2 is FQNEAQ in the germline V gene. The CDR3 nucleotides read TGTGCCAGCAGCTTCTGGGGGGGGAGTAAGGAAAAACTGTTTTTT. Translating gives CASSFWGGSKEKLFF. Based on the CDR3 plus reference TRBV7-8 and TRBJ1-4, the full variable domain is GAGVSQSPRYKVAKRGQDVALRCDPISGHVSLFWYQQALGQGPEFLTYFQNEAQLDKSGLPSDRFFAERPEGSVSTLKIQRTQQEDSAVYLCASSFWGGSKEKLFFGSGTQLSVL.

The chain carries TRBV30 and TRBJ1-2, with D perhaps TRBD1 (5 bases). V lost 0 bases, J lost 7 bases, and 15 bases lay in between. Germline CDR1 and CDR2: GTSNPN and SVGIG (reference sequence). This CDR3 is built from 14 residues. For the CDR3, the DNA is TGTGCCTGGAGTGTACCTTGGGGGTGGAGTGGCTACACCTTC. This translates into CAWSVPWGWSGYTF.

The chain has TRBV7-9 and TRBJ1-5, with no clear D. Deletions cut 3 bases from V and 0 bases from J, with 12 bases between. Germline lookup yields CDR1 SEHNR and CDR2 FQNEAQ (reference sequence). The CDR3 length is 16 residues. The CDR3 loop is CASSFRNRYSNQPQHF. The CDR3 region has the DNA TGTGCCAGCAGCTTCAGGAACAGATATAGCAATCAGCCCCAGCATTTT.

The chain joins TRBV18 to TRBJ1-1; tentative D call: TRBD1 (6 bases). The CDR3 contains 15 residues. CDR1 KGHSH and CDR2 LQKENI come from the germline V gene. V lost 4 bases and J 4 bases, leaving 16 bases between the germline ends. CDR3: CASSLSAGAGTEAFF. The CDR3 coding sequence is TGTGCCAGCTCACTTTCGGCAGGGGCGGGCACTGAAGCTTTCTTT.

This clone came up a few times. This chain uses TRBV20-1 with TRBJ1-1; D gene uncertain. Per germline, CDR1 DFQATT and CDR2 SNEGSKA (reference sequence). This CDR3 has 11 amino acids. The V end was cut by 7 bases, the J end by 8 bases, with 14 bases between. CDR3 amino acids: CSGYRTAEAFF. DNA of the CDR3: TGCAGTGGATATCGGACCGCCGAAGCTTTCTTT.

The rearrangement links TRBV7-2 to TRBJ1-1; unclear D gene. Germline lookup yields CDR1 SGHTA and CDR2 FQGNSA. Between the trimmed V and J ends, which lost 0 bases and 4 bases, there was a span of 6 bases. This CDR3 spans 13 amino acids. The DNA of the CDR3 is TGTGCCAGCAGCTTAGCGCCGGGCACTGAAGCTTTCTTT. Encoded protein: CASSLAPGTEAFF.

The V gene is TRBV6-5, the J gene TRBJ2-7, with 8 bases fitting TRBD2. This CDR3 spans 15 amino acids. CDR1 MNHEY and CDR2 SVGAGI come from the germline V gene. V dropped 6 bases and J dropped 4; count of bases not matched to a gene: 11. The CDR3 region has the DNA TGTGCCAGCAGCACATCAGCGGGAGCGGGTTACGAGCAGTACTTC. Translation: CASSTSAGAGYEQYF.

The V call is TRBV28, the J call TRBJ1-2; no firm D call. The CDR3 extends over 16 amino acids. Germline V gives CDR1 MDHEN, CDR2 SYDVKM. The V gene lost 5 bases and the J gene lost 4 bases, with 20 bases spanning the gap. The CDR3 bases are TGTGCCAGCAGTCCTCCTGGTCAGGTAGTGGTCTATGGCTACACCTTC. Protein sequence: CASSPPGQVVVYGYTF.

This chain connects TRBV28 to TRBJ1-4; D not certain. From germline, CDR1 is MDHEN and CDR2 SYDVKM. The ends were cut back, 6 bases at V and 8 bases at J, with 19 bases in the middle. The CDR3 is made up of 15 amino acids. CDR3 protein: CASSILRALKEKLFF. The CDR3 DNA reads TGTGCCAGCAGCATACTACGGGCTTTGAAAGAAAAACTGTTTTTT.

The rearrangement links TRBV5-8 to TRBJ1-2; D uncertain. CDR1 and CDR2 from the germline V gene are SGHTS and YDEGEE. CDR3 size: 16 residues. V was shortened by 0 bases and J by 8 bases, with 20 bases between the two germline ends. The CDR3 reads CASSLGRQTLVYGYTF. The DNA for the CDR3 is TGTGCCAGCAGCTTGGGGCGGCAGACTTTGGTTTACGGCTACACCTTC.

The chain couples TRBV11-3 to TRBJ2-1; D is ambiguous. This CDR3 has 15 residues. V was clipped by 8 bases and J by 0 bases, with 14 bases between them. The germline V gene has CDR1 SGHNT and CDR2 YENEEA. The CDR3 nucleotides read TGTGCCAGCGCCCCCGAGACTCGCTCCTACAATGAGCAGTTCTTC. It encodes CASAPETRSYNEQFF. The full variable domain, completed using reference TRBV11-3 and TRBJ2-1, is EAGVVQSPRYKIIEKKQPVAFWCNPISGHNTLYWYLQNLGQGPELLIRYENEEAVDDSQLPKDRFSAERLKGVDSTLKIQPAELGDSAVYLCASAPETRSYNEQFFGPGTRLTVL.

A word on this clone: In the same sample, other DNA sequences code for this CDR3. The CDR3 DNA reads as TGTGCCAGCAGTTACTCCACAGGGGGCGAGCAGTACTTC. Translated: CASSYSTGGEQYF. V gene TRBV6-5 combines with J gene TRBJ2-7; 8 nucleotides align to TRBD1. The CDR3 covers 13 residues. With 0 bases clipped from V and 6 bases from J, the junction kept 1 base outside the gene matches. Germline V gene lookup returns CDR1 MNHEY and CDR2 SVGAGI.

This clone was observed once. V and J are TRBV11-2 and TRBJ2-1; D is perhaps TRBD1 (6 bases). Germline CDR1 reads SGHAT; CDR2 reads FQNNGV. The CDR3 is 18 residues long. Deletions cut 4 bases from V and 2 bases from J, with 21 bases between. CDR3 protein: CASSSPTWTATAYNEQFF. CDR3 DNA sequence: TGTGCCAGCAGCTCACCAACCTGGACAGCTACCGCCTACAATGAGCAGTTCTTC. The entire variable domain, with the rest obtained from reference TRBV11-2 and TRBJ2-1, is as follows: EAGVAQSPRYKIIEKRQSVAFWCNPISGHATLYWYQQILGQGPKLLIQFQNNGVVDDSQLPKDRFSAERLKGVDSTLKIQPAKLEDSAVYLCASSSPTWTATAYNEQFFGPGTRLTVL.

The rearrangement uses TRBV18 and TRBJ1-1, with TRBD1 identical over 8 bases. In germline, CDR1 is KGHSH, CDR2 LQKENI. V shed 1 base and J 7 bases; nucleotides not matched to a gene: 5. This CDR3 has 14 residues. The CDR3 sequence is CASSPRQGTGEAFF. The CDR3 region has the DNA TGTGCCAGCTCACCACGGCAAGGGACAGGTGAAGCTTTCTTT.

The V gene is TRBV30, the J gene TRBJ2-3; 11 nucleotides align to TRBD2. The CDR3 is 19 amino acids. Germline V gene lookup returns CDR1 GTSNPN and CDR2 SVGIG (reference sequence). With 3 bases clipped from V and 1 base from J, the junction kept 15 bases outside the gene matches. In DNA, the CDR3 is TGTGCCTGGAGCAGGATTTGGACTAGCGGGTCGGAGGGCACAGATACGCAGTATTTT. The encoded protein is CAWSRIWTSGSEGTDTQYF.